The sequence of this TCR beta chain was determined in a study of cytomegalovirus exposure and HLA in healthy donors. Study-level points and caveats: It was reported that the classifier diagnosed cytomegalovirus status with high specificity and sensitivity in both the original and validation cohorts. The authors later found HLA-associated TCR beta chains more clonally expanded than equally common others. Specificity of a few CMV-associated chains for CMV antigens was verified in vitro. Fewer than 20,000 TCR beta sequences were associated with HLA alleles at 0.05 false discovery rate in a later analysis.

Remarks on this clone: Its cognate antigen is unknown.

Germline V lookup: CDR1 MDHEN, CDR2 SYDVKM. Trimming shortened V by 7 bases and J by 0 bases, and 10 bases separated the two germline ends. The CDR3 length is 14 residues. PCR involved 60 Vbeta and 13 Jbeta primers. Profiling relied on immunoSEQ multiplex PCR, and the TCRdb table lists in-frame clones only, not all of them. The repertoire has approximately 170,000 clones, around 77% of them found once; the top ten carry about 3.4%. The sequenced material came from PBMCs. The clonotype was recovered from a female donor in good health and CMV-seronegative. The J gene is TRBJ1-5, the V gene TRBV28; D unclear. Written as DNA, the CDR3 is TGTGCCAGCACCCCGGCGGGTAGCAATCAGCCCCAGCATTTT. It specifies CASTPAGSNQPQHF.